A single sample is the source of the 16 T cell receptor beta chains below, sequenced in a study of identifying expanded T cells in peripheral blood. The method was immunoSEQ multiplex PCR; TCRdb's version includes in-frame clones alone and lacks a portion of them. In the table there are about 97,000 clones, around nine tenths of which are singletons. Source material: blood. The receptor source for this set is a person aged 18-70 years in good health.

The rearrangement uses TRBV2 and TRBJ2-3; a possible D gene is TRBD2 (5 bases). The V gene lost 3 bases and the J gene lost 3 bases, with 10 bases spanning the gap. CDR3 size: 14 residues. Germline lookup yields CDR1 SNHLY and CDR2 FYNNEI. The CDR3 loop is CASSDTLATDTQYF. CDR3 nucleotides: TGTGCCAGCAGTGATACCCTAGCTACAGATACGCAGTATTTT. The entire variable domain, with the rest obtained from reference TRBV2 and TRBJ2-3, is as follows: EPEVTQTPSHQVTQMGQEVILRCVPISNHLYFYWYRQILGQKVEFLVSFYNNEISEKSEIFDDQFSVERPDGSNFTLKIRSTKLEDSAMYFCASSDTLATDTQYFGPGTRLTVL.

J is TRBJ2-3 and V is TRBV5-6, with D possibly being TRBD2 (5 bases). V lost 4 bases to trimming and J lost 6 bases, with 18 bases between them. CDR3 size: 15 residues. Germline V gene sequence: CDR1 SGHDT, CDR2 YYEEEE. The CDR3 sequence: CASSRVDLSGDTQYF. The CDR3 DNA follows: TGTGCCAGCAGCCGCGTAGACTTATCGGGGGATACGCAGTATTTT.

This clone was observed many times. V is TRBV7-8 and J is TRBJ1-2; D is possibly TRBD1 (6 bases). The V gene lost 2 bases and the J gene lost 2 bases, with 18 bases spanning the gap. Germline V gene data show CDR1 as SGHVS and CDR2 as FQNEAQ. The CDR3 contains 17 residues. As DNA, the CDR3 is TGTGCCAGCAGCTTAAGCAGGGGTACTTCCTCCAACTATGGCTACACCTTC. This encodes CASSLSRGTSSNYGYTF.

The rearrangement joins TRBV7-2 to TRBJ2-3; unclear D gene. The germline V gene encodes CDR1 SGHTA and CDR2 FQGNSA. The CDR3 is made up of 15 amino acids. The V and J ends lost 1 base and 0 bases respectively, with 8 bases between them. The CDR3 here is CASSLEYPSTDTQYF. CDR3 nucleotides: TGTGCCAGCAGCTTAGAGTACCCTAGCACAGATACGCAGTATTTT.

The gene calls are TRBV7-2 and TRBJ2-5; possibly TRBD1 or TRBD2 for D (5 bases each). Germline loops: CDR1 SGHTA, CDR2 FQGNSA. Between the trimmed V and J ends, which lost 5 bases and 5 bases, there was a span of 18 bases. CDR3 length equals 15 residues. Here the CDR3 DNA reads TGTGCCAGCAGCCAAAGCGTAGCCGAGGGGGAGACCCAGTACTTC. Translating gives CASSQSVAEGETQYF.

V and J are TRBV4-3 and TRBJ2-7; TRBD2 aligns across 13 bases. CDR3 length equals 16 residues. With 0 bases clipped from V and 5 bases from J, the junction kept 4 bases outside the gene matches. The germline CDR1 and CDR2 sequences are LGHNA and YSLEER. The CDR3 bases are TGCGCCAGCAGCCAAGATTCAGGACTAGCGGGGGACGAGCAGTACTTC. Protein product: CASSQDSGLAGDEQYF.

The chain joins TRBV5-1 to TRBJ2-1, with 7 bases matching TRBD1. The germline V gene encodes CDR1 SGHRS and CDR2 YFSETQ. Trimming at V came to 3 bases and at J to 6 bases, leaving 12 bases not matched to a gene. This CDR3 spans 16 amino acids. The CDR3 bases are TGCGCCAGCAGCTCCCAGCCGGGACAGCGACCCAATGAGCAGTTCTTC. It is translated as CASSSQPGQRPNEQFF.

A single count supports this clone. The chain employs TRBV5-6 and TRBJ2-3, with 9 bases aligning to TRBD1. J lost 5 bases, V lost 3 bases, and 7 bases had no gene match. Germline CDR1 SGHDT, CDR2 YYEEEE. The CDR3 has 15 amino acids. CDR3: CASSSNPGQGDTQYF. The CDR3 DNA sequence: TGTGCCAGCAGCTCCAATCCGGGACAGGGAGATACGCAGTATTTT. Looking up the rest from reference TRBV5-6 and TRBJ2-3 gives the full variable domain: DAGVTQSPTHLIKTRGQQVTLRCSPKSGHDTVSWYQQALGQGPQFIFQYYEEEERQRGNFPDRFSGHQFPNYSSELNVNALLLGDSALYLCASSSNPGQGDTQYFGPGTRLTVL.

The V call is TRBV7-9, the J call TRBJ2-1, with 9 positions matching TRBD2. The CDR3 runs to 17 residues. V gave up 5 bases and J gave up 4 bases; unmatched junction bases: 12. In germline, CDR1 is SEHNR, CDR2 FQNEAQ (reference sequence). CDR3 amino acids: CASSHLRAGGEYNEQFF. For the CDR3, the DNA is TGTGCCAGCAGCCACCTCCGGGCGGGGGGGGAATACAATGAGCAGTTCTTC.

The chain recombines TRBV4-3 with TRBJ1-5, with a weak D call TRBD1 (5 bases). Germline assignment: CDR1 LGHNA and CDR2 YSLEER. This CDR3 is built from 15 residues. The ends were cut back, 1 base at V and 8 bases at J, with 15 bases in the middle. CDR3 DNA sequence: TGCGCCAGCAGCCAAGGTTCCAGCCGAGGGGAGCCCCAGCATTTT. It codes for CASSQGSSRGEPQHF.

This clone has just one count. The genes are TRBV4-1 and TRBJ1-5; no reliable D call. Trimming pared 4 bases from V and 6 bases from J, leaving 16 bases between. The CDR3 has 15 residues. Germline V gives CDR1 MGHRA, CDR2 YSYEKL. The CDR3 loop reads CASSLRPGEGQPQHF. In nucleotides, the CDR3 is TGCGCCAGCAGCCTACGACCGGGTGAAGGTCAGCCCCAGCATTTT.

The table lists this clone with a few counts. This chain uses TRBV10-3 with TRBJ1-6; D is undetermined. In germline, CDR1 is ENHRY, CDR2 SYGVKD. With 2 bases removed from V and 8 bases from J, the gap between germline ends came to 7 bases. This CDR3 spans 13 amino acids. The CDR3 reads CAISEMLDSPLHF. CDR3 nucleotide sequence: TGTGCCATCAGTGAGATGTTGGATTCACCCCTCCACTTT.

The CDR3 region has the DNA TGTGCCAGCAGCTTCGGTTTGGGGGAGCTGTTTTTT. Translation gives CASSFGLGELFF. The chain combines TRBV5-4 with TRBJ2-2, with D unclear. Trimming removed 2 bases from V and 8 bases from J, with 7 bases in between. The germline CDR1 and CDR2 sequences are SGHNT and YYREEE (reference sequence). This CDR3 spans 12 amino acids.

V is TRBV5-4 and J is TRBJ2-5; TRBD2 is a possible D gene (6 bases). The germline V and J ends were trimmed by 2 bases and 2 bases, with 7 bases remaining between them. Per the germline V gene, CDR1 is SGHNT and CDR2 is YYREEE (reference sequence). This CDR3 has 13 amino acids. Written as DNA, the CDR3 is TGTGCCAGCAGCTTCGGACTACAAGAGACCCAGTACTTC. This translates into CASSFGLQETQYF. Looking up the rest from reference TRBV5-4 and TRBJ2-5 gives the full variable domain: ETGVTQSPTHLIKTRGQQVTLRCSSQSGHNTVSWYQQALGQGPQFIFQYYREEENGRGNFPPRFSGLQFPNYSSELNVNALELDDSALYLCASSFGLQETQYFGPGTRLLVL.

The V and J genes are TRBV5-1 and TRBJ2-5; 12 nucleotides match TRBD2. V lost 6 bases, J lost 3 bases, and 12 bases stayed unmatched. The CDR3 runs to 17 residues. Germline loops: CDR1 SGHRS, CDR2 YFSETQ. The chain's CDR3 is CASTPRVLAGGEETQYF. CDR3 in DNA: TGCGCCAGCACCCCGAGGGTACTAGCGGGGGGAGAAGAGACCCAGTACTTC.

The V and J genes are TRBV2 and TRBJ2-7; D unclear. The CDR3 spans 13 residues. Per germline, CDR1 SNHLY and CDR2 FYNNEI. V was trimmed by 3 bases and J by 8 bases, leaving 14 bases between them. The CDR3 DNA sequence: TGTGCCAGCAGTGAGGATCGGGCCGGGCAGCAGTACTTC. Residues: CASSEDRAGQQYF.